One and the same sample provided the 25 T cell receptor beta chains below, sequenced in a study of T cell repertoires in cytomegalovirus infection. TCRdb called the reads again in MiXCR, with one record for every CDR3 protein. The sample has some 700,000 distinct CDR3 sequences; approximately 40% are singletons. Source material: PBMCs. All receptors derive from a human donor in good health (CMV status not recorded). Some clones in this sample may be carry-over from other donors' samples.

The rearrangement joins TRBV28 to TRBJ1-5; possible D gene TRBD1, 5 bases. CDR1 and CDR2 (germline): MDHEN, SYDVKM. Trimming took off 4 bases at V and 0 bases at J, with 13 bases between the two ends. This CDR3 comprises 16 residues. This CDR3 reads CASSSNRDPSNQPQHF. The CDR3 DNA follows: TGTGCCAGCAGTTCAAATCGGGACCCTAGCAATCAGCCCCAGCATTTT.

The V gene is TRBV6-1, the J gene TRBJ1-3; perhaps TRBD1 as D (6 bases). CDR1 is MNHNS, CDR2 SASEGT, per germline. CDR3 length equals 15 residues. The V end was cut by 6 bases, the J end by 0 bases, with 12 bases between. CDR3 DNA: TGTGCCAGCAGCAACAGGGCCGCCTCTGGAAACACCATATATTTT. Protein product: CASSNRAASGNTIYF.

The chain employs TRBV20-1 and TRBJ2-7, with 10 bases lining up with TRBD2. Germline V gene data show CDR1 as DFQATT and CDR2 as SNEGSKA (reference sequence). The V segment lost 2 bases and the J segment 3 bases; nucleotides outside the gene matches: 4. The CDR3 runs 14 residues. The CDR3 loop is CSARRASGSYEQYF. The CDR3, as DNA: TGCAGTGCTAGAAGGGCTAGCGGGAGCTACGAGCAGTACTTC.

This clonotype showed up just a few times. This sequence joins TRBV12-3 or TRBV12-4 and TRBJ1-1; D is unresolved. The CDR3 consists of 12 residues. V was pared by 3 bases and J by 6 bases, with 8 bases between. The CDR3 region is CASSFEGAEAFF. Here the CDR3 DNA reads TGTGCCAGCAGTTTTGAGGGAGCTGAAGCTTTCTTT.

The chain links TRBV27 to TRBJ2-1; no clear D gene. This CDR3 is 13 amino acids long. The V end lost 3 bases, the J end lost 8 bases, and 11 bases lay between the germline ends. Germline V gene lookup returns CDR1 MNHEY and CDR2 SMNVEV (reference sequence). CDR3 in amino acids: CASSFGSSYEQFF. In DNA form, the CDR3 reads TGTGCCAGCAGTTTTGGCAGTAGCTATGAGCAGTTCTTC.

The J gene is TRBJ2-3, the V gene TRBV4-1; tentative D call: TRBD2 (6 bases). Germline loops: CDR1 MGHRA, CDR2 YSYEKL. Between the trimmed V and J ends, which lost 4 bases and 4 bases, there was a span of 18 bases. The CDR3 is 16 residues long. DNA of the CDR3: TGCGCCAGCAGCCCCCAGGAGGCGGGGAGGTCAGATACGCAGTATTTT. It yields the protein CASSPQEAGRSDTQYF.

CDR3 DNA: TGTGCCAGCAGTTCTCTCCGGGCCCTCAATCAGCCCCAGCATTTT. Translating gives CASSSLRALNQPQHF. The chain carries TRBV27 and TRBJ1-5; D is undetermined. V was clipped by 4 bases and J by 3 bases, with 13 bases between them. The CDR3 covers 15 residues. Germline V gene sequence: CDR1 MNHEY, CDR2 SMNVEV (reference sequence).

The table lists this clonotype with a few counts. This sequence joins TRBV7-6 and TRBJ1-4; 8 positions match TRBD1. The length of the CDR3 is 18 residues. Germline loops: CDR1 SGHVS, CDR2 FNYEAQ. With V trimmed by 5 bases and J by 7 bases, 18 bases remained unmatched. The CDR3 reads CASSPTGQGADITEKLFF. CDR3 coding DNA: TGTGCCAGCAGCCCCACCGGGCAGGGGGCCGATATTACTGAAAAACTGTTTTTT.

DNA of the CDR3: TGCAGCGTTTTCATGAGTCGCACTGAAGCTTTCTTT. It yields the protein CSVFMSRTEAFF. This chain joins TRBV29-1 and TRBJ1-1; D gene unclear. This CDR3 is 12 amino acids long. Per the germline V gene, CDR1 is SQVTM and CDR2 is ANQGSEA. The V and J ends lost 5 bases and 4 bases respectively, with 11 bases between them.

This clonotype appeared many times. The chain joins TRBV12-3 or TRBV12-4 to TRBJ2-1, with 8 positions matching TRBD1. The trim removed 6 bases at V and 6 bases at J, leaving 10 bases unmatched. The CDR3 length is 15 residues. The DNA for the CDR3 is TGTGCCAGCAGCCGAGACAGGGGAGGAAGCAATGAGCAGTTCTTC. Its protein is CASSRDRGGSNEQFF.

This chain links TRBV12-3 or TRBV12-4 with TRBJ2-2, with 9 bases aligning to TRBD2. The CDR3 spans 17 residues. V lost 10 bases and J lost 5; bases outside the gene matches: 17. CDR3 nucleotides: TGTGCCATTCGAACGGATAAGGGACTAGCCGGGACCGGGGAGCTGTTTTTT. Its protein is CAIRTDKGLAGTGELFF.

The chain uses TRBV20-1 and TRBJ1-1; D unclear. V was trimmed by 6 bases and J by 0 bases, leaving 17 bases between them. The CDR3 is 15 amino acids. Looked up from germline, CDR1 is DFQATT and CDR2 is SNEGSKA (reference sequence). The CDR3 DNA is TGCAGTGCCGCCGAAAACCCGGGCCTGAACACTGAAGCTTTCTTT. Its protein is CSAAENPGLNTEAFF.

The chain employs TRBV19 and TRBJ2-2; 12 bases align to TRBD1. The CDR3 has 18 residues. With V trimmed by 6 bases and J by 4 bases, 12 bases remained unmatched. In germline, CDR1 is LNHDA, CDR2 SQIVND (reference sequence). The CDR3 protein is CASRTYTGTGGVTGELFF. For the CDR3, the DNA is TGTGCCAGTAGAACTTACACCGGGACAGGGGGCGTCACCGGGGAGCTGTTTTTT.

The V gene is TRBV7-2, the J gene TRBJ2-1; TRBD1 is a possible D gene (6 bases). The CDR3 sequence is 14 residues long. Per germline, CDR1 SGHTA and CDR2 FQGNSA. The V end lost 2 bases, the J end lost 6 bases, and 11 bases lay between the germline ends. The DNA for the CDR3 is TGTGCCAGCAGCTTAATGGACAGCCGCAATGAGCAGTTCTTC. Translated: CASSLMDSRNEQFF.

J is TRBJ1-4 and V is TRBV6-5; D remains unclear. The ends were cut back, 0 bases at V and 0 bases at J, with 5 bases in the middle. The CDR3 is 15 amino acids. CDR1 is MNHEY and CDR2 is SVGAGI in the germline V gene. CDR3 loop: CASSYSEATNEKLFF. The CDR3, as DNA: TGTGCCAGCAGTTACTCGGAGGCAACTAATGAAAAACTGTTTTTT.

As concerns this clonotype: It is likely a read error, because the conserved phenylalanine at the end of the CDR3 is missing. The V and J genes are TRBV7-9 and TRBJ1-1; D might be TRBD1 (5 bases). CDR1 SEHNR and CDR2 FQNEAQ come from the germline V gene (reference sequence). The V gene lost 3 bases and the J gene lost 0 bases, with 11 bases spanning the gap. This CDR3 comprises 15 residues. CDR3 loop: CASSFVGHLNTEAFC. The CDR3 DNA follows: TGTGCCAGCAGCTTCGTAGGACATTTGAACACTGAAGCTTTCTGT.

This clonotype has more than one count but fewer than ten. The CDR3 region has the DNA TGTGCCAGCAGTAAGGACAGGGGGTTTGTCGAGCAGTACTTC. Its translation: CASSKDRGFVEQYF. The chain links TRBV6-6 to TRBJ2-7, with 10 bases fitting TRBD1. This CDR3 is built from 14 residues. Germline V lookup: CDR1 MNHNY, CDR2 SVGAGI (reference sequence). V lost 5 bases to trimming and J lost 6 bases; unmatched junction nucleotides: 7.

The J gene is TRBJ1-6, the V gene TRBV27, with a possible D match to TRBD1 (5 bases). Per germline, CDR1 MNHEY and CDR2 SMNVEV (reference sequence). Trimming took off 3 bases at V and 6 bases at J, with 9 bases between the two ends. CDR3 length: 14 residues. CDR3 bases: TGTGCCAGCAGTTTCCGGAGGGGTAATTCACCCCTCCACTTT. Translation: CASSFRRGNSPLHF.

The chain recombines TRBV7-9 with TRBJ2-2, with 10 nucleotides matching TRBD1. V was clipped by 5 bases and J by 6 bases; unmatched bases: 24. CDR1 is SEHNR and CDR2 is FQNEAQ in the germline V gene (reference sequence). The CDR3 length is 21 residues. Written as DNA, the CDR3 is TGTGCCAGCAGCCGGGACAGGGGAAACCACCACCCGACACAAAACCCCGGGGAGCTGTTTTTT. It specifies CASSRDRGNHHPTQNPGELFF.

There are a few counts of this clonotype. J is TRBJ2-4 and V is TRBV5-1; D uncertain. This CDR3 is built from 16 residues. Germline lookup yields CDR1 SGHRS and CDR2 YFSETQ. With 4 bases removed from V and 3 bases from J, the gap between germline ends came to 17 bases. CDR3 DNA sequence: TGCGCCAGCAGCCCCACCGCAGCGACCCTCAAAAACATTCAGTACTTC. Protein: CASSPTAATLKNIQYF.

The V gene is TRBV7-2, the J gene TRBJ2-1, with 9 nucleotides matching TRBD2. CDR1 and CDR2 (germline): SGHTA, FQGNSA. The length of the CDR3 is 15 residues. V lost 5 bases and J lost 11; bases outside the gene matches: 13. The DNA for the CDR3 is TGTGCCAGCAGCCCCGGGATAGCGGGGGCTAATAAGCAGTTCTTC. It encodes CASSPGIAGANKQFF.

This clonotype was observed a handful of times. The chain combines TRBV29-1 with TRBJ1-1, with D perhaps TRBD1 (5 bases). The CDR3 totals 13 residues. Trimming took 3 bases from V and 4 from J, leaving 12 bases between them. Germline V gene data show CDR1 as SQVTM and CDR2 as ANQGSEA. CDR3 amino acids: CSVDVREGTEAFF. CDR3 DNA sequence: TGCAGCGTTGATGTCAGGGAGGGCACTGAAGCTTTCTTT. The full variable domain, with the rest looked up from reference TRBV29-1 and TRBJ1-1, is SAVISQKPSRDICQRGTSLTIQCQVDSQVTMMFWYRQQPGQSLTLIATANQGSEATYESGFVIDKFPISRPNLTFSTLTVSNMSPEDSSIYLCSVDVREGTEAFFGQGTRLTVV.

In this sample, this clonotype turned up a few times. The chain joins TRBV7-2 to TRBJ1-2, with a weak D call TRBD1 (5 bases). V lost 5 bases, J lost 8 bases, and 18 bases lay in between. The CDR3 contains 14 residues. From germline, CDR1 is SGHTA and CDR2 FQGNSA. For the CDR3, the DNA is TGTGCCAGCAGCCCTCGGACCGGGAGGGACGGCTACACCTTC. The encoded protein is CASSPRTGRDGYTF.

The chain joins TRBV29-1 to TRBJ2-7; unclear D gene. V was cut by 6 bases and J by 4 bases, with 19 bases left in between. Germline V gives CDR1 SQVTM, CDR2 ANQGSEA. The length of the CDR3 is 14 residues. The CDR3: CSVVSDKGQYEQYF. CDR3 coding DNA: TGCAGCGTGGTTTCCGACAAAGGGCAGTACGAGCAGTACTTC.

This clonotype was recorded once. The final CDR3 position lacks the conserved phenylalanine or tryptophan, pointing to a likely read error. The chain carries TRBV7-8 and TRBJ2-2, with 12 bases matching TRBD2. The junction had 10 bases not matched to a gene; V was cut back by 5 bases and J by 6 bases. Germline CDR1 reads SGHVS; CDR2 reads FQNEAQ. The CDR3 contains 17 residues. The CDR3 nucleotides read TGTGCCAGCAGCCCTAGATCGGGACTAGCGGGTTCCGGGGAGCTGTTTTTG. Translated, it gives CASSPRSGLAGSGELFL.